The sequence of this TCR beta chain was determined in a study of tumor-infiltrating lymphocytes in oesophageal squamous cell carcinoma (dated by TCRdb to about 2016). Receptor amplification or capture employed PCR. The sequencer was an Illumina HiSeq 2000. The public reads were reprocessed in TCRdb via fastp at Q25 and MiXCR, keeping in-frame beta chains. Identical CDR3 proteins give one entry, which carries the most common genes and DNA. The sample table shows about 25,000 distinct CDR3 sequences, and roughly 40% are seen once. Jointly, the top ten make up about 23% of the sample. Including the terminal cysteine and phenylalanine, the CDR3 comprises 13 residues. Kept here is only the CDR3 DNA, which spans 39 bases and is read in frame from base 1. V lost 5 bases and J lost 3 bases; the stretch between them is 10 bases long. The germline V gene (reference sequence) sets CDR1 to MNHEY and CDR2 to SMNVEV.

This clonotype was detected ten times or more. Which antigen it targets is not known. The sample holds no much larger clone one base away, and base qualities are not on file. Source material: esophageal tumor tissue. Recombination connected TRBV27 to TRBJ2-5, and perhaps TRBD1 as D gene, on 6 matching bases. This clonotype originated in a male donor with esophageal squamous cell carcinoma. The CDR3 is CASSKDSEETQYF. The DNA reads as follows: TGTGCCAGCAGTAAGGACAGCGAAGAGACCCAGTACTTC.